A single sample is the source of the 8 T cell receptor beta chains below, sequenced in a study of CD8 T cells in Susac syndrome. RNA in amounts of roughly 0.5 to 1 ug was reverse transcribed with random hexamers. TCRdb reanalysed the immunoSEQ multiplex PCR reads using MiXCR and keeps one entry per CDR3 protein. This table has around 100,000 distinct CDR3 sequences, nearly 97% appearing once. Input material: CD8+ T cells from PBMCs. The receptors shown here come from a human donor with Susac syndrome.

The chain links TRBV9 to TRBJ1-2, with a weak D call TRBD1 (5 bases). CDR1 is SGDLS and CDR2 is YYNGEE in the germline V gene. The CDR3 consists of 15 residues. V gave up 0 bases and J gave up 7 bases, with 16 bases separating them. CDR3 coding DNA: TGTGCCAGCAGCGTAGACGGGCAGGGTATCGCTGGCTACACCTTC. Residues: CASSVDGQGIAGYTF.

The chain is built from TRBV5-6 and TRBJ2-1, with D perhaps matching TRBD1 (5 bases). Germline CDR1 and CDR2: SGHDT and YYEEEE. This CDR3 is 15 amino acids long. V lost 4 bases to trimming and J lost 7 bases, with 18 bases between them. The CDR3 nucleotides are TGTGCCAGCAGCACAGGCTTACTGCCTGGAAATGAGCAGTTCTTC. It specifies CASSTGLLPGNEQFF.

The rearrangement uses TRBV11-2 and TRBJ2-1; 14 positions agree with TRBD2. Germline V CDR1 and CDR2: SGHAT, FQNNGV. CDR3 length equals 15 residues. The V and J ends lost 4 bases and 8 bases, in that order; junction bases with no gene match: 4. The CDR3 loop is CASSSTSGREDEQFF. DNA of the CDR3: TGTGCCAGCAGCTCGACTAGCGGGAGGGAGGATGAGCAGTTCTTC. The whole variable domain, filled in from reference TRBV11-2 and TRBJ2-1, reads EAGVAQSPRYKIIEKRQSVAFWCNPISGHATLYWYQQILGQGPKLLIQFQNNGVVDDSQLPKDRFSAERLKGVDSTLKIQPAKLEDSAVYLCASSSTSGREDEQFFGPGTRLTVL.

This clonotype has just one count. The V gene is TRBV14, the J gene TRBJ2-7, with unresolved D. The length of the CDR3 is 14 residues. Germline V gene data show CDR1 as SGHDN and CDR2 as FVKESK. Between the trimmed V and J ends, which lost 5 bases and 1 base, there was a span of 12 bases. CDR3 nucleotides: TGTGCCAGCAGCTCTATCTTTAAGTCCTACGAGCAGTACTTC. Amino acid sequence: CASSSIFKSYEQYF.

The gene calls are TRBV7-9 and TRBJ2-1, with D perhaps being TRBD1 or TRBD2 (6 bases each). V shed 5 bases and J shed 3 bases, with 14 bases lying between them. CDR3 length equals 15 residues. In germline, CDR1 is SEHNR, CDR2 FQNEAQ (reference sequence). This chain's CDR3 is CASSEDGGGYNEQFF. The CDR3 DNA follows: TGTGCCAGCAGCGAGGACGGAGGGGGCTACAATGAGCAGTTCTTC.

This clonotype has only one observation. The chain combines TRBV2 with TRBJ2-7; weak D call: TRBD1 (6 bases). Germline V gives CDR1 SNHLY, CDR2 FYNNEI. This CDR3 contains 16 residues. The V and J ends lost 4 bases and 1 base respectively, with 17 bases between them. CDR3 protein: CASSGYRDTSSYEQYF. The CDR3 region has the DNA TGTGCCAGCAGTGGATACCGGGACACTTCTTCCTACGAGCAGTACTTC.

This clonotype was observed a handful of times. The junction differs from germline at one of its ends, possibly a read error. The chain has TRBV5-1 and TRBJ2-1; the D is unclear. CDR3 length equals 12 residues. Germline assignment: CDR1 SGHRS and CDR2 YFSETQ. The CDR3 nucleotides read TGTGCCAGCAGTTTAGCTTACAATGAGCAGTTCTTC. The encoded protein is CASSLAYNEQFF.

The genes are TRBV20-1 and TRBJ1-5; D remains ambiguous. The CDR3 is 12 residues long. V was pared by 3 bases and J by 6 bases, with 9 bases between. Germline CDR1 DFQATT, CDR2 SNEGSKA (reference sequence). CDR3 coding DNA: TGCAGTGCTAGGAGAACCGGTCAGCCCCAGCATTTT. Protein sequence: CSARRTGQPQHF.